Here is one T cell receptor beta chain with its context. Antigen: not known. This specimen belongs to a study of CD8 T cells in ankylosing spondylitis. The study's findings and limits: Apparently characteristic of ankylosing spondylitis blood was a TCR beta motif (eight highly homologous variants).

One entry per CDR3 protein results from TCRdb running MiXCR on the 5' RACE reads. The table has 650,000 to 800,000 distinct CDR3 sequences, 19% seen once. Germline CDR1 SGHRS, CDR2 YFSETQ. The J segment lost 5 bases and the V segment lost 0 bases, leaving 8 bases of the junction unmatched. The CDR3 sequence is 16 residues long. This receptor was obtained from a male donor with ankylosing spondylitis. The material sequenced was blood, either unsorted or a sorted T cell fraction (not recorded which). J is TRBJ2-5 and V is TRBV5-1; 9 positions agree with TRBD2. The DNA for the CDR3 is TGCGCCAGCAGCTTGGCCAACGCGGGGGGGATGGAGACCCAGTACTTC. It translates to CASSLANAGGMETQYF.